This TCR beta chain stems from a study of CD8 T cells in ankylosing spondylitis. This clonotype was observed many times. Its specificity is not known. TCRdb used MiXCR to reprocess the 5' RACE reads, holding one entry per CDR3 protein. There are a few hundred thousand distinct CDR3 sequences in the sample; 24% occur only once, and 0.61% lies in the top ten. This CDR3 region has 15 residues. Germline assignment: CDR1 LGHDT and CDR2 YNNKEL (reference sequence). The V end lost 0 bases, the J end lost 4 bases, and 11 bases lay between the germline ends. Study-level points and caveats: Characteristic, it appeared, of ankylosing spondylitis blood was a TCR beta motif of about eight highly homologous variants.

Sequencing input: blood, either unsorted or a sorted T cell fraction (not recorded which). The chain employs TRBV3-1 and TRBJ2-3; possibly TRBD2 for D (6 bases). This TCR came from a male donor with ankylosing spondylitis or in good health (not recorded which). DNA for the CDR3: TGTGCCAGCAGCCAAGACCGGGGGTTGGCAGATACGCAGTATTTT. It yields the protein CASSQDRGLADTQYF.